This T cell receptor (beta chain) was identified in a study of blood T cell repertoires in COVID-19. Across the whole study: PBMCs, B-cell-depleted T cells, or T cells provided the cDNA or gDNA that made up the material.

Original methodology: From reference gene primer amplification, estimates of nucleated cell counts were derived. Sequencing was performed with immunoSEQ multiplex PCR; in TCRdb, only in-frame clones are kept and a portion is missing. That table supplies the V and J calls and clone size; D and trimming were determined from the DNA. The table records over 200,000 clones, about 87% of them present only once. Germline CDR1 and CDR2: MNHEY and SVGAGI. Trimming shortened V by 0 bases and J by 2 bases, and 10 bases separated the two germline ends. The CDR3 has 16 residues. The clonotype originates from a man aged 55 to 70 who had recovered from COVID-19. J is TRBJ2-2 and V is TRBV6-5; TRBD1 might be the D (5 bases). Sequencing used peripheral blood. The CDR3: CASSYSGQINTGELFF. In DNA form, the CDR3 reads TGTGCCAGCAGTTACTCGGGGCAGATAAACACCGGGGAGCTGTTTTTT.